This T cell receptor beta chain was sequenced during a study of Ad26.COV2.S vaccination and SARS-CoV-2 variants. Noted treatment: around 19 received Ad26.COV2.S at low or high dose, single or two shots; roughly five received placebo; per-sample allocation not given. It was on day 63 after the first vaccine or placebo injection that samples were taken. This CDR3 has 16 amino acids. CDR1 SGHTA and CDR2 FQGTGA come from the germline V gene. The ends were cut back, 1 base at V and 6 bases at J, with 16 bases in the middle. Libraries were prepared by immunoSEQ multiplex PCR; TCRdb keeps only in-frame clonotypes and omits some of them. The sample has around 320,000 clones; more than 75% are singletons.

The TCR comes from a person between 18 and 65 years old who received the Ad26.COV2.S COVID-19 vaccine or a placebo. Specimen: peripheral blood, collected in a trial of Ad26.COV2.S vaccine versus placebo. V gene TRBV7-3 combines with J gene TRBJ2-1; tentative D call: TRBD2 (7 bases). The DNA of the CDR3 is TGTGCCAGCAGCTTAATTCGGGGGGACAAACCCAATGAGCAGTTCTTC. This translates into CASSLIRGDKPNEQFF. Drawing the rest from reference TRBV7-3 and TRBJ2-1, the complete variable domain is GAGVSQTPSNKVTEKGKYVELRCDPISGHTALYWYRQSLGQGPEFLIYFQGTGAADDSGLPNDRFFAVRPEGSVSTLKIQRTERGDSAVYLCASSLIRGDKPNEQFFGPGTRLTVL.